A selection of T cell receptor beta chains follows, all from one sample in a study of control samples from healthy donors and cancer patients. Here immunoSEQ multiplex PCR was the method, and the copy in TCRdb shows in-frame clones only, minus some. The sample lists 30,000 to 40,000 clones; 83% were seen once. The sample was PBMCs. Receptors originate from a woman aged 55-70 years with lung cancer. Each CDR3 is given with its conserved first and last residue. The D gene is left open where the match is weak. A clone size is listed for some rows: how often the clone was seen (once, few, many), or a class if it is expanded.

j_gene: TRBJ2-3; abundance: NA; d_gene: NA; v_gene: TRBV12-3/TRBV12-4; CDR3aa: CASSLGRTQYF; CDR3nt: TGTGCCAGCAGCCTAGGGCGGACGCAGTATTTT
j_gene: TRBJ2-2; abundance: NA; d_gene: TRBD1; v_gene: TRBV2; CDR3aa: CASSRDRGNTGELFF; CDR3nt: TGTGCCAGCAGCCGGGACAGGGGAAACACCGGGGAGCTGTTTTTT
j_gene: TRBJ2-3; abundance: NA; d_gene: NA; v_gene: TRBV11-2; CDR3aa: CASSSSPTVSTDTQYF; CDR3nt: TGTGCCAGCAGCTCATCCCCGACAGTTAGCACAGATACGCAGTATTTT
j_gene: TRBJ1-1; abundance: NA; d_gene: NA; v_gene: TRBV10-1; CDR3aa: CASSEGNTEAFF; CDR3nt: TGCGCCAGCAGTGAAGGGAACACTGAAGCTTTCTTT
j_gene: TRBJ2-1; abundance: NA; d_gene: TRBD1; v_gene: TRBV2; CDR3aa: CASKGQGLYNEQFF; CDR3nt: TGTGCCAGCAAGGGACAGGGATTATACAATGAGCAGTTCTTC
j_gene: TRBJ2-7; abundance: NA; d_gene: TRBD2; v_gene: TRBV20-1; CDR3aa: CSASSPSGSTYEQYF; CDR3nt: TGCAGTGCTAGTTCTCCTAGCGGGAGTACCTACGAGCAGTACTTC
j_gene: TRBJ2-5; abundance: NA; d_gene: TRBD2; v_gene: TRBV7-8; CDR3aa: CASSLDPRLAGPWRAQYF; CDR3nt: TGTGCCAGCAGCTTAGACCCCCGGTTAGCGGGCCCGTGGAGGGCCCAGTACTTC
j_gene: TRBJ1-5; abundance: few; d_gene: NA; v_gene: TRBV19; CDR3aa: CASRQANQPQHF; CDR3nt: TGTGCCAGCAGACAGGCTAATCAGCCCCAGCATTTT
j_gene: TRBJ2-1; abundance: NA; d_gene: NA; v_gene: TRBV7-3; CDR3aa: CASSLSGQGSYNEQFF; CDR3nt: TGTGCCAGCAGCTTATCAGGGCAAGGATCCTACAATGAGCAGTTCTTC
j_gene: TRBJ1-5; abundance: once; d_gene: NA; v_gene: TRBV27; CDR3aa: CASSLLDSNQPQHF; CDR3nt: TGTGCCAGCAGTTTATTGGACAGCAATCAGCCCCAGCATTTT
j_gene: TRBJ1-4; abundance: NA; d_gene: NA; v_gene: TRBV18; CDR3aa: CASSRVGTRLEKLFF; CDR3nt: TGTGCCAGCTCACGCGTCGGGACACGACTTGAAAAACTGTTTTTT
j_gene: TRBJ2-5; abundance: NA; d_gene: TRBD2; v_gene: TRBV7-8; CDR3aa: CASSLRTSGIFPETQYF; CDR3nt: TGTGCCAGCAGCTTAAGGACTAGCGGGATCTTCCCGGAGACCCAGTACTTC
j_gene: TRBJ1-2; abundance: NA; d_gene: NA; v_gene: TRBV24-1; CDR3aa: CATSRQSF; CDR3nt: TGTGCCACCAGTCGACAGAGTTTC
j_gene: TRBJ1-5; abundance: NA; d_gene: NA; v_gene: TRBV6-5; CDR3aa: CASRFQRDQPQHF; CDR3nt: TGTGCCAGCAGGTTTCAGAGGGATCAGCCCCAGCATTTT
j_gene: TRBJ2-3; abundance: NA; d_gene: NA; v_gene: TRBV24-1; CDR3aa: CATSDSPRDTQYF; CDR3nt: TGTGCCACCAGTGATTCCCCTAGGGATACGCAGTATTTT
j_gene: TRBJ2-2; abundance: NA; d_gene: NA; v_gene: TRBV7-3; CDR3aa: CASSLSPGSPGELFF; CDR3nt: TGTGCCAGCAGCTTAAGTCCAGGGAGCCCCGGGGAGCTGTTTTTT
j_gene: TRBJ1-1; abundance: NA; d_gene: NA; v_gene: TRBV27; CDR3aa: CASSTGNTEAFF; CDR3nt: TGTGCCAGCAGTACAGGGAATACTGAAGCTTTCTTT
j_gene: TRBJ1-2; abundance: NA; d_gene: TRBD1; v_gene: TRBV7-6; CDR3aa: CASSPRQGDVGNGYTF; CDR3nt: TGTGCCAGCAGCCCGAGACAGGGAGACGTAGGGAATGGCTACACCTTC
j_gene: TRBJ2-7; abundance: few; d_gene: NA; v_gene: TRBV18; CDR3aa: CASSTGPYEQYF; CDR3nt: TGTGCCAGCTCCACAGGTCCCTACGAGCAGTACTTC
j_gene: TRBJ2-3; abundance: NA; d_gene: TRBD1; v_gene: TRBV11-3; CDR3aa: CASSQGADTQYF; CDR3nt: TGTGCCAGCAGTCAGGGGGCAGATACGCAGTATTTT
j_gene: TRBJ1-1; abundance: NA; d_gene: TRBD1; v_gene: TRBV7-8; CDR3aa: CASSARGMNTEAFF; CDR3nt: TGTGCCAGCAGCGCCAGGGGGATGAACACTGAAGCTTTCTTT
j_gene: TRBJ1-4; abundance: once; d_gene: NA; v_gene: TRBV27; CDR3aa: CASRLSGRGVELEKLFF; CDR3nt: TGTGCCAGCCGCCTTTCGGGTCGGGGGGTGGAACTTGAAAAACTGTTTTTT
j_gene: TRBJ1-4; abundance: NA; d_gene: NA; v_gene: TRBV19; CDR3aa: CASSFHGEKLFF; CDR3nt: TGTGCCAGTAGTTTCCACGGCGAAAAACTGTTTTTT
j_gene: TRBJ2-1; abundance: NA; d_gene: NA; v_gene: TRBV4-2; CDR3aa: CASSPSLVGNEQFF; CDR3nt: TGTGCCAGCAGCCCTTCACTAGTGGGCAATGAGCAGTTCTTC
j_gene: TRBJ1-1; abundance: NA; d_gene: NA; v_gene: TRBV11-3; CDR3aa: CASSLTPYTEAFF; CDR3nt: TGTGCCAGCAGCTTAACACCCTACACTGAAGCTTTCTTT
j_gene: TRBJ1-1; abundance: once; d_gene: NA; v_gene: TRBV27; CDR3aa: CASSFAGSDTEAFF; CDR3nt: TGTGCCAGCAGTTTCGCAGGGTCGGACACTGAAGCTTTCTTT
j_gene: TRBJ1-1; abundance: NA; d_gene: TRBD1; v_gene: TRBV7-3; CDR3aa: CASSAVGQGRTEAFF; CDR3nt: TGTGCCAGCAGCGCCGTCGGACAGGGGCGGACTGAAGCTTTCTTT
j_gene: TRBJ2-3; abundance: NA; d_gene: NA; v_gene: TRBV19; CDR3aa: CASSIIAETTDTQYF; CDR3nt: TGTGCCAGTAGTATCATAGCGGAGACCACAGATACGCAGTATTTT
j_gene: TRBJ2-3; abundance: NA; d_gene: NA; v_gene: TRBV29-1; CDR3aa: CSVVPGGDTDTQYF; CDR3nt: TGCAGCGTTGTACCGGGTGGAGACACAGATACGCAGTATTTT
j_gene: TRBJ1-5; abundance: NA; d_gene: NA; v_gene: TRBV11-1; CDR3aa: CASSLTADQPQHF; CDR3nt: TGTGCCAGCAGCTTGACTGCCGATCAGCCCCAGCATTTT
j_gene: TRBJ2-1; abundance: NA; d_gene: TRBD2; v_gene: TRBV13; CDR3aa: CASSSKSGTSGGAFTEQFF; CDR3nt: TGTGCCAGCAGCTCAAAGAGCGGGACTAGCGGGGGGGCCTTTACTGAGCAGTTCTTC
j_gene: TRBJ1-5; abundance: NA; d_gene: NA; v_gene: TRBV6-2/TRBV6-3; CDR3aa: CASSYVWDQPQHF; CDR3nt: TGTGCCAGCAGTTACGTTTGGGATCAGCCCCAGCATTTT
j_gene: TRBJ2-3; abundance: NA; d_gene: NA; v_gene: TRBV5-1; CDR3aa: CASSQTEGADTQYF; CDR3nt: TGCGCCAGCAGCCAGACTGAGGGTGCAGATACGCAGTATTTT
j_gene: TRBJ2-2; abundance: NA; d_gene: TRBD1; v_gene: TRBV5-8; CDR3aa: CASSTGTGGTGELFF; CDR3nt: TGTGCCAGCAGCACCGGGACAGGGGGCACCGGGGAGCTGTTTTTT
j_gene: TRBJ1-6; abundance: NA; d_gene: TRBD1; v_gene: TRBV24-1; CDR3aa: CATSDLRTGSNSPLHF; CDR3nt: TGTGCCACCAGTGATTTGAGGACAGGGTCTAATTCACCCCTCCACTTT
j_gene: TRBJ1-5; abundance: NA; d_gene: TRBD1; v_gene: TRBV15; CDR3aa: CATSRDQGADRKPQHF; CDR3nt: TGTGCCACCAGCAGGGACCAGGGGGCTGACCGAAAGCCCCAGCATTTT
j_gene: TRBJ2-3; abundance: NA; d_gene: NA; v_gene: TRBV11-1; CDR3aa: CASSSRGPPRDTQYF; CDR3nt: TGTGCCAGCAGCTCCCGGGGGCCTCCACGGGATACGCAGTATTTT
j_gene: TRBJ1-2; abundance: NA; d_gene: NA; v_gene: TRBV7-9; CDR3aa: CASSLIQGGLSDGYTF; CDR3nt: TGTGCCAGCAGCTTAATACAGGGAGGGCTCTCAGATGGCTACACCTTC
j_gene: TRBJ2-3; abundance: NA; d_gene: TRBD1; v_gene: TRBV9; CDR3aa: CASSVGPGGYTDTQYF; CDR3nt: TGTGCCAGCAGCGTAGGCCCAGGGGGCTACACAGATACGCAGTATTTT
j_gene: TRBJ1-1; abundance: NA; d_gene: NA; v_gene: TRBV6-5; CDR3aa: CASSSRPGAYTEAFF; CDR3nt: TGTGCCAGCAGCTCCCGCCCAGGGGCTTACACTGAAGCTTTCTTT
j_gene: TRBJ2-3; abundance: once; d_gene: NA; v_gene: TRBV18; CDR3aa: CASSPQKGRTDTQYF; CDR3nt: TGTGCCAGCTCACCACAAAAGGGGAGGACAGATACGCAGTATTTT
j_gene: TRBJ1-2; abundance: NA; d_gene: NA; v_gene: TRBV6-5; CDR3aa: CASSYSLGGYTF; CDR3nt: TGTGCCAGCAGTTACTCACTAGGTGGCTACACCTTC
j_gene: TRBJ1-2; abundance: NA; d_gene: NA; v_gene: TRBV7-3; CDR3aa: CASSLRGGDGYTF; CDR3nt: TGTGCCAGCAGCTTAAGGGGAGGGGATGGCTACACCTTC
j_gene: TRBJ2-7; abundance: NA; d_gene: NA; v_gene: TRBV14; CDR3aa: CASSQVGREQYF; CDR3nt: TGTGCCAGCAGCCAAGTAGGGCGAGAGCAGTACTTC
j_gene: TRBJ1-1; abundance: NA; d_gene: NA; v_gene: TRBV19; CDR3aa: CARAPRAATEAFF; CDR3nt: TGTGCCAGGGCCCCCCGGGCGGCCACTGAAGCTTTCTTT